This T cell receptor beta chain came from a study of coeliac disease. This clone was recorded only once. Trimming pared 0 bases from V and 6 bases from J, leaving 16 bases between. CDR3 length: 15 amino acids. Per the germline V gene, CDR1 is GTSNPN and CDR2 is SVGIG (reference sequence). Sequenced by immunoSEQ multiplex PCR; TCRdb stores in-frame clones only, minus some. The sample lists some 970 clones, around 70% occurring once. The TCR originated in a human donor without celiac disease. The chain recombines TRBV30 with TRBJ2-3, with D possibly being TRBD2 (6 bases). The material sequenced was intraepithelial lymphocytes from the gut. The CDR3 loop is CAWSVALASGDTQYF. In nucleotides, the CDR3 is TGTGCCTGGAGTGTAGCCCTAGCGAGCGGGGATACGCAGTATTTT.